This TCR beta chain was documented in a study of shared clonotypes between healthy human individuals. To note about this clone: Antigen unknown.

Study results and caveats: Clonotypes which were not shared had lower generation probabilities than clonotypes that all four donors shared. When naive CD4 clonotypes were compared across a few donors, around 5% were shared.

Terminally differentiated effector memory CD45RA+ cells were excluded from the naive CD8 cells, which were CD45RO-negative and positively selected for CCR7. V was shortened by 5 bases and J by 2 bases, with 13 bases between the two germline ends. The CDR3 contains 15 residues. The germline V gene encodes CDR1 MNHEY and CDR2 SMNVEV (reference sequence). Each cell subset's genomic DNA was divided evenly among several immunoSEQ plates. The input for sorted-subset replicate PCRs was about 0.2 ug DNA, 25,000 to 30,000 T cell genomes. Assay used: immunoSEQ multiplex PCR; TCRdb lists only in-frame clones, some missing. The table includes 750,000 to 1,000,000 clones, roughly 92% detected once.

The specimen was naive CD8+ T cells sorted from blood. The TCR sequence derives from a man aged 30 to 45 in good health. The chain is built from TRBV27 and TRBJ1-3; D perhaps matches TRBD1 (5 bases). The CDR3 region is CASSILGAAGNTIYF. CDR3 nucleotide sequence: TGTGCCAGCAGTATTTTAGGGGCCGCTGGAAACACCATATATTTT.